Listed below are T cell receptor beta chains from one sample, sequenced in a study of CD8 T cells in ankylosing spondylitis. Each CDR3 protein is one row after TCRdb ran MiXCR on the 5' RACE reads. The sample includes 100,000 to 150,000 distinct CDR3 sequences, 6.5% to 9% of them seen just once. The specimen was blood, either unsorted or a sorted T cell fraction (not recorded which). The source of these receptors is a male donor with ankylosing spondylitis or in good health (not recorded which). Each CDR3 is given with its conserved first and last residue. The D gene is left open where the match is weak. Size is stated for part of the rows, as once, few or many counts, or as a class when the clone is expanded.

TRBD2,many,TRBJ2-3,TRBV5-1,TGCGCCAGCAGCCGAAGGACTAGCGGGGGGAACACAGATACGCAGTATTTT,CASSRRTSGGNTDTQYF
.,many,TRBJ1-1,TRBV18,TGTGCCAGCTCAGCTACAGGGATGAACACTGAAGCTTTCTTT,CASSATGMNTEAFF
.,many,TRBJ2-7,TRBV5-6,TGTGCCAGCAGCTTGTCCGACTACGAGCAGTACTTC,CASSLSDYEQYF
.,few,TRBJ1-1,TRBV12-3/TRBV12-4,TGTGCCAGCAGGCGGGTGGGAGGCACTGAAGCTTTCTTT,CASRRVGGTEAFF
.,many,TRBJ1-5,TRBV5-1,TGCGCCAGCAGCGTCGGACCGAGCAATCAGCCCCAGCATTTT,CASSVGPSNQPQHF
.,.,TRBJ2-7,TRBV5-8,TGTGCCAGCACGGCTCGGGGGTGGTTAGACGAGCAGTACTTC,CASTARGWLDEQYF
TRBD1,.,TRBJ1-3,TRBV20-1,TGCAGTGGAGAGGACAGGGCTGGAAACACCATATATTTT,CSGEDRAGNTIYF
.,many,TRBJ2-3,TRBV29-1,TGCAGCGTTGAACCAGGGAGGGATACGCAGTATTTT,CSVEPGRDTQYF
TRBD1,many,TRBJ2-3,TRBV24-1,TGTGCCACCAGTGATTCGACAGGGGACGCAGATACGCAGTATTTT,CATSDSTGDADTQYF
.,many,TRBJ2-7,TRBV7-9,TGTGCCAGCAGCTTAAGTACCTACGAGCAGTACTTC,CASSLSTYEQYF
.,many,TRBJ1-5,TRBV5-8,TGTGCCAGCAGCGGACGGGCTAAAGTGGGCAATCAGCCCCAGCATTTT,CASSGRAKVGNQPQHF
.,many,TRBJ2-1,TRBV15,TGTGCCACCAGCAGTCTAGGTTGGTCTGGGAATGAGCAGTTCTTC,CATSSLGWSGNEQFF
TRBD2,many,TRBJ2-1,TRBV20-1,TGCAGTGCTAGACTGATCGGGGGGAGCTCCTACAATGAGCAGTTCTTC,CSARLIGGSSYNEQFF
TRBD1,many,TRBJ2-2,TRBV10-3,TGTGCCATCAGTGATCGGACAGGGGAGGACACCGGGGAGCTGTTTTTT,CAISDRTGEDTGELFF
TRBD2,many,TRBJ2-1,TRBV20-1,TGCAGTGCTATAGCGGGGAGGAGCTCCTACAATGAGCAGTTCTTC,CSAIAGRSSYNEQFF
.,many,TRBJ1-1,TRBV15,TGTGCCACCAGCAGAGGGACCTTGGGGGGTTTGAACACTGAAGCTTTCTTT,CATSRGTLGGLNTEAFF
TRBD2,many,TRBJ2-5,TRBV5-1,TGCGCCAGCAGCTCGACTAGCGGGAAGCAAGAGACCCAGTACTTC,CASSSTSGKQETQYF
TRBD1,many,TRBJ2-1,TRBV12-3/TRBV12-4,TGTGCCAGCAGAATCGGACAGGGCAGGGGTAATGAGCAGTTCTTC,CASRIGQGRGNEQFF
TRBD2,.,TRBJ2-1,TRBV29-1,TGCAGCGTTGAACGTGCGGGAGGCGGTCTGCAGTTCTTC,CSVERAGGGLQFF
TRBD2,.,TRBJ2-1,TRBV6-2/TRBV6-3,TGTGCCAGCAGTTACCACAGACTAGCGGGAGGGCCAAATGAGCAGTTCTTC,CASSYHRLAGGPNEQFF
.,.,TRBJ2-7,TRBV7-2,TGTGCCAGCAGCTTTTACAGTGGCTACGAGCAGTACTTC,CASSFYSGYEQYF
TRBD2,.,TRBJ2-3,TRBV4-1,TGCGCCAGTCAACTTCCGGGACTAGAGCCAGATGCGCAGTATTTT,CASQLPGLEPDAQYF
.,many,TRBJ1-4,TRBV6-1,TGTGCCAGCGCGGGAGGATTTACAGGTGAAAAACTGTTTTTT,CASAGGFTGEKLFF
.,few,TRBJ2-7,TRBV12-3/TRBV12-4,TGTGCCAGCAGTCCCGGGGCCTCCCCTGGCTACGAGCAGTACTTC,CASSPGASPGYEQYF